The following is a T cell receptor (beta chain) sequence with its context. This sample stems from a study of PD-L1 blockade in urothelial cancer. About the research overall: Blood samples had a median of around 140,000 T cells, roughly 84,000 unique TCRs, and clonality about 0.074.

This sample's time point: pretreatment peripheral blood. Patients' urothelial carcinoma was locally advanced or metastatic. From germline, CDR1 is SNHLY and CDR2 FYNNEI. The trim removed 1 base at V and 4 bases at J, leaving 17 bases unmatched. This CDR3 region has 19 residues. Here immunoSEQ multiplex PCR was the method, and the copy in TCRdb shows in-frame clones only, minus some. This table holds approximately 90,000 clones, 90% found once. The specimen comprised PBMCs, sampled around atezolizumab (anti-PD-L1) treatment. This receptor was taken from a man between 60 and 70 years old with urothelial cancer. The chain combines TRBV2 with TRBJ2-7, with 9 bases matching TRBD2. Written as DNA, the CDR3 is TGTGCCAGCAGTGAAGGTTTTTGGCAGTCTAGCGGGACCAATTACGAGCAGTACTTC. Residues: CASSEGFWQSSGTNYEQYF.